This T cell receptor (beta chain) came from a study of T-cell reconstitution after alpha-beta-depleted transplantation in children. Study results and caveats: In patients about two months after transplant, alpha-beta T cells reportedly arose from several hundred expanded graft clones. Surviving recipient T cells and thymic progenitors underlay high day-60 TCRbeta diversity in some patients.

Germline assignment: CDR1 MDHEN and CDR2 SYDVKM. V was trimmed by 5 bases and J by 3 bases, leaving 11 bases between them. The CDR3 sequence is 14 residues long. This clonotype was seen more than once but under ten times. The antigen is unknown. It was with unique molecular identifiers that the TCRbeta library was prepared. TCRdb called the PCR reads again in MiXCR, with one record for every CDR3 protein. Among 200,000 to 300,000 distinct CDR3 sequences listed, roughly a quarter were seen once. The chain employs TRBV28 and TRBJ2-4; no firm D call. The source is a female patient aged 2-9 years who had a stem cell transplant for congenital amegakaryocytic thrombocytopenia, so the T cells may come from the graft donor. This specimen was PBMCs, mostly from graft donor cells, taken 360 days after TCRalphabeta/CD19-depleted stem cell transplant. The CDR3 region has the DNA TGTGCCAGCAGTCCTGTGATTGACAAAAACATTCAGTACTTC. It codes for CASSPVIDKNIQYF.